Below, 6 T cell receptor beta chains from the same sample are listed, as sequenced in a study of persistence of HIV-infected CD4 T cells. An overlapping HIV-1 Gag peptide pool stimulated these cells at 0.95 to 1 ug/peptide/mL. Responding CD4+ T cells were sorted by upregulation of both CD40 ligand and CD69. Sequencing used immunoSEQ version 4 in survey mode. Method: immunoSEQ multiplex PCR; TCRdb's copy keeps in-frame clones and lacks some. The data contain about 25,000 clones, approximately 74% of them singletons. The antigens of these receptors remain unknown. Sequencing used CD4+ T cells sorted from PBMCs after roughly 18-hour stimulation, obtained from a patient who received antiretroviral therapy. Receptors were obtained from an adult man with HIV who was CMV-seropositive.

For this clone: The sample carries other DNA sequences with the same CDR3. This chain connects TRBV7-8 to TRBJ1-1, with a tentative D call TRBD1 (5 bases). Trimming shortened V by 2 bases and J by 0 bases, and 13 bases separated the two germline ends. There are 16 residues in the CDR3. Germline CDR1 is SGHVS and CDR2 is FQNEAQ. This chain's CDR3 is CASSLNAGTMNTEAFF. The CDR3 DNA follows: TGTGCCAGCAGCTTAAATGCGGGGACTATGAACACTGAAGCTTTCTTT.

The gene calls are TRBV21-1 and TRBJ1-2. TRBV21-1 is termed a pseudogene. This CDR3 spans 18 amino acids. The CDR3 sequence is CASSNAFTSGTANYGYTF. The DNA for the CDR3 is TGTGCCAGCAGCAACGCTTTCACGTCCGGGACGGCTAACTATGGCTACACCTTC.

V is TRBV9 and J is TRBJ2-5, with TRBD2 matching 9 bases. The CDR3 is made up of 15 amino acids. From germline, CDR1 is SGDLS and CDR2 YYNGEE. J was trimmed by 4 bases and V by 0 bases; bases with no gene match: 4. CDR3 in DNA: TGTGCCAGCAGCGTAGTTAGCGGGGGCTCAGAGACCCAGTACTTC. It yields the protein CASSVVSGGSETQYF.

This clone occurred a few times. The CDR3 DNA is TGTGCCAGCAGTTTACGACCGACAGCAGACTACGAGCAGTACTTC. Amino acids: CASSLRPTADYEQYF. V usage is TRBV28 and J usage is TRBJ2-7, with D possibly TRBD1 on 5 matching bases. V was pared by 2 bases and J by 3 bases, with 14 bases between. The V gene's germline CDR1 is MDHEN and CDR2 SYDVKM. The CDR3 is 15 residues long. Full variable domain (rest looked up from reference TRBV28 and TRBJ2-7): DVKVTQSSRYLVKRTGEKVFLECVQDMDHENMFWYRQDPGLGLRLIYFSYDVKMKEKGDIPEGYSVSREKKERFSLILESASTNQTSMYLCASSLRPTADYEQYFGPGTRLTVT.

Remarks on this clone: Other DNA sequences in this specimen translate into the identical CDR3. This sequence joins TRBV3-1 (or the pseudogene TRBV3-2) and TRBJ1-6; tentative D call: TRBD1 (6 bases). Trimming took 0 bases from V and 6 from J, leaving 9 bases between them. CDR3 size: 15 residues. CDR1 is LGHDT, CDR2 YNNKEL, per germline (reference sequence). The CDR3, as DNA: TGTGCCAGCAGCCAAGAGCGGACAGCTAATTCACCCCTCCACTTT. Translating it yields CASSQERTANSPLHF.

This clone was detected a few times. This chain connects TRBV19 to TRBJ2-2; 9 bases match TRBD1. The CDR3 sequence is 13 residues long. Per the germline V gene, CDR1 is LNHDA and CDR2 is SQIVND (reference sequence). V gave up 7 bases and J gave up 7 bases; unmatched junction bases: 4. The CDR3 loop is CASKRTGDGELFF. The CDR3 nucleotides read TGTGCCAGTAAGAGGACAGGGGACGGGGAGCTGTTTTTT. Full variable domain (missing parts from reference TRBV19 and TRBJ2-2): DGGITQSPKYLFRKEGQNVTLSCEQNLNHDAMYWYRQDPGQGLRLIYYSQIVNDFQKGDIAEGYSVSREKKESFPLTVTSAQKNPTAFYLCASKRTGDGELFFGEGSRLTVL.